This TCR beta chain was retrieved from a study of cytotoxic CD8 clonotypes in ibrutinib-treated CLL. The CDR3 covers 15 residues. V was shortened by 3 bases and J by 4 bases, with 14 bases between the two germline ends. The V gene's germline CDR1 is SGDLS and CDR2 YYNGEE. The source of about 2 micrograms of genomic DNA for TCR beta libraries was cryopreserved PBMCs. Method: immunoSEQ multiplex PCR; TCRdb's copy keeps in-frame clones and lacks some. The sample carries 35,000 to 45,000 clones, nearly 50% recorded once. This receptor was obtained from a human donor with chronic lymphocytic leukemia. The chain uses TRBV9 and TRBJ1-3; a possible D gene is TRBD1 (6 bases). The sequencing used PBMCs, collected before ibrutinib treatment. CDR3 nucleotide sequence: TGTGCCAGCAGCGCACCAGGGGTTTCCGGAAACACCATATATTTT. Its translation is CASSAPGVSGNTIYF.